This entry features one TCR beta chain sequence. Its antigen is currently unknown. The PCR employed 60 Vbeta primers together with 13 Jbeta primers. Methods used by the authors: Among the unique TCR beta chains that a later analysis counted, some 73 million in all, some 10 million were shared. The repertoire was sequenced with immunoSEQ multiplex PCR; TCRdb's copy has only in-frame clones and lacks some. V and J calls plus clone size are reproduced from that table; the DNA served to infer D and trimming. The table records 200,000 to 300,000 clones, roughly four fifths of them present only once. This record comes from a study of cytomegalovirus exposure and HLA in healthy donors. Study results and limitations: Researchers counted 150 to 200 TCR beta chains as cytomegalovirus-associated. Highly shared sequence variants in one cluster were likely a sequencing artifact. The authors later linked a missense DCLRE1C variant to TCR beta V- and J-gene trimming.

Specimen: PBMCs. The receptor was isolated from a woman in her sixties in good health and CMV-seropositive.

The CDR3 here is CASIVTGGAEQYF. The CDR3 nucleotides read TGTGCCAGCATAGTGACGGGGGGAGCCGAGCAGTACTTC. V usage is TRBV6-6 and J usage is TRBJ2-7, with 7 bases lining up with TRBD2. Per germline, CDR1 MNHNY and CDR2 SVGAGI (reference sequence). The trim removed 7 bases at V and 6 bases at J, leaving 9 bases unmatched. The CDR3 runs 13 residues.